Below are 30 T cell receptor beta chains sequenced from a single sample in a study of T cells in women clearing cervical HPV infection. TCRdb's table, derived via immunoSEQ multiplex PCR, lists solely in-frame clones and lacks some. In all, the sample yields roughly 21,000 clones. Sequencing was performed on blood buffy coat. All receptors come from a woman between 18 and 75 years old with a cervical HPV16 infection that either progressed to CIN3+ or cleared (not recorded which).

Concerning this clone itself: The CDR3 end is not reached by the read, which stops 3 residues before it; the germline J gene fills it in. This rearrangement joins TRBV5-1 to TRBJ2-2; 9 positions agree with TRBD1. Germline values: CDR1 SGHRS, CDR2 YFSETQ. The ends lost 7 bases at V and 4 bases at J; junction bases unmatched: 5. CDR3 length: 14 residues. Here the CDR3 reads CASFRDRVTGELFF. The CDR3 bases that were read are TGCGCCAGCTTCCGGGACAGGGTCACCGGGGAG. Variable domain in full (rest from reference TRBV5-1 and TRBJ2-2): KAGVTQTPRYLIKTRGQQVTLSCSPISGHRSVSWYQQTPGQGLQFLFEYFSETQRNKGNFPGRFSGRQFSNSRSEMNVSTLELGDSALYLCASFRDRVTGELFFGEGSRLTVL.

Regarding this clone: Read sequence stops 3 residues before the CDR3 end, and the germline J gene provides the missing end. This rearrangement joins TRBV7-2 to TRBJ2-5; a possible D gene is TRBD2 (5 bases). CDR1 is SGHTA, CDR2 FQGNSA, per germline. Deletions cut 1 base from V and 5 bases from J, with 11 bases between. The CDR3 runs to 14 residues. The CDR3 here is CASSLDSAMETQYF. The part of the CDR3 DNA that was read is TGTGCCAGCAGCTTAGATAGCGCGATGGAGACC. Full variable domain (outside the CDR3, taken from reference TRBV7-2 and TRBJ2-5): GAGVSQSPSNKVTEKGKDVELRCDPISGHTALYWYRQSLGQGLEFLIYFQGNSAPDKSGLPSDRFSAERTGGSVSTLTIQRTQQEDSAVYLCASSLDSAMETQYFGPGTRLLVL.

Worth noting for this clone: Read coverage stops 3 residues before the CDR3 terminus; the germline J gene supplies the remainder. V is TRBV9 and J is TRBJ1-2; 7 nucleotides agree with TRBD1. The CDR3 length is 13 residues. Losses at the gene ends were 4 bases for V and 3 bases for J; bases not matched to a gene: 3. Germline loops: CDR1 SGDLS, CDR2 YYNGEE. The covered CDR3 bases are TGTGCCAGCAGCTACACAGGGGACTATGGC. The encoded protein is CASSYTGDYG. The entire CDR3 protein is CASSYTGDYGYTF.

Concerning this clone: The CDR3 extends 3 residues past the end of the read, so its final part is completed from the germline J gene. This chain uses TRBV5-4 with TRBJ2-3, with D perhaps TRBD2 (7 bases). Germline V gene lookup returns CDR1 SGHNT and CDR2 YYREEE (reference sequence). Trimming cost V 0 bases and J 0 bases, with 11 bases left between them. CDR3 length: 16 amino acids. The CDR3 bases that were read are TGTGCCAGCAGCTTGGTCGGGGGGCTCAGCACAGATACG. Its protein product is CASSLVGGLSTDT. The full CDR3 protein is CASSLVGGLSTDTQYF.

Details on this clone: The read comes to an end 3 residues before the CDR3 does, leaving the germline J gene to fill in the end. The rearrangement links TRBV28 to TRBJ2-1, with D perhaps matching TRBD2 (5 bases). The germline gives CDR1 MDHEN, CDR2 SYDVKM. Trimming left V 5 bases short and J 2 bases short, with 7 bases between. CDR3 length: 13 amino acids. The CDR3 reads CASSAGAYNEQFF. Partial CDR3 DNA: TGTGCCAGCAGTGCCGGGGCCTACAATGAG.

On this clone: The sequenced fragment ends 3 residues before the CDR3 boundary, so the rest is inferred from the germline J gene. Within the sample, other DNA sequences also encode this same CDR3. The chain has TRBV5-1 and TRBJ1-6; possibly TRBD1 for D (6 bases). V was pared by 4 bases and J by 8 bases, with 16 bases between. Germline CDR1 is SGHRS and CDR2 is YFSETQ. This CDR3 has 15 amino acids. The sequenced CDR3 bases are TGCGCCAGCAGCCCGAGGACAGCGCGGGATTCACCC. The encoded protein is CASSPRTARDSP. The CDR3 as a whole reads CASSPRTARDSPLHF.

As to this clone: Read sequence stops 3 residues before the CDR3 end, and the germline J gene provides the missing end. The chain employs TRBV11-2 and TRBJ2-3, with D hard to call. Germline-derived CDR1 and CDR2 are SGHAT and FQNNGV. CDR3 length equals 15 residues. Trimming removed 5 bases at V and 0 bases at J, with 12 bases between. CDR3 residues: CASSRLGHSTDTQYF. CDR3 DNA, as far as it was read: TGTGCCAGCAGCCGTTTGGGCCATAGCACAGATACG.

About this clone: An end of the junction does not agree with germline; a read error may underlie this. The CDR3 end is not reached by the read, which stops 3 residues before it; the germline J gene fills it in. V gene TRBV4-2 combines with J gene TRBJ2-5; TRBD1 aligns across 12 bases. Germline lookup yields CDR1 LGHNA and CDR2 YNFKEQ. The CDR3 loop spans 16 amino acids. CDR3 DNA (partial): TGCGCCAGCAGCCAAGGGACAGGGGGCCTGGGAGAGACC. Its translation is CASSQGTGGLGET. The entire CDR3 is CASSQGTGGLGETQYF.

Concerning this clone: The read ends 3 residues early relative to the CDR3; the germline J gene fills the gap. The J gene is TRBJ1-2, the V gene TRBV6-4; a possible D gene is TRBD1 (5 bases). CDR1 is MRHNA and CDR2 is SNTAGT in the germline V gene. This CDR3 comprises 15 residues. The sequenced CDR3 bases are TGTGCCAGCAGTGAATTGGCAGGGCGCACAGATACC. Translated, it gives CASSELAGRTDT. The whole CDR3 reads CASSELAGRTDTYTF.

As to this clone: The CDR3 end is not reached by the read, which stops 3 residues before it; the germline J gene fills it in. The chain is built from TRBV2 and TRBJ2-7; TRBD2 matches 7 bases. With V trimmed by 6 bases and J by 3 bases, 8 bases remained unmatched. The CDR3 spans 14 residues. Germline CDR1 SNHLY, CDR2 FYNNEI. The CDR3 loop is CASSPPLAFYEQYF. The DNA read from the CDR3 is TGTGCCAGCAGCCCCCCACTAGCGTTCTACGAG.

In the case of this clone: The observed sequence ends 3 residues before the CDR3 terminus, with the missing tail filled in from the germline J gene. This chain uses TRBV7-3 with TRBJ2-1; D is ambiguous. CDR3 length equals 13 residues. Between the trimmed V and J ends, which lost 5 bases and 8 bases, there was a span of 13 bases. The germline V gene has CDR1 SGHTA and CDR2 FQGTGA. The sequenced part of the CDR3 DNA is TGTGCCAGCAGCCCCTCCGACTCCGATGAG. Translation: CASSPSDSDE. From start to end, the CDR3 is CASSPSDSDEQFF. The full variable domain, with the rest looked up from reference TRBV7-3 and TRBJ2-1, is GAGVSQTPSNKVTEKGKYVELRCDPISGHTALYWYRQSLGQGPEFLIYFQGTGAADDSGLPNDRFFAVRPEGSVSTLKIQRTERGDSAVYLCASSPSDSDEQFFGPGTRLTVL.

Note on this clone: The CDR3 end is not reached by the read, which stops 3 residues before it; the germline J gene fills it in. The chain is built from TRBV19 and TRBJ1-1; D is unresolved. V lost 7 bases and J lost 7, with 25 bases in between. The CDR3 runs to 16 residues. Germline V gene lookup returns CDR1 LNHDA and CDR2 SQIVND (reference sequence). The CDR3: CASISHPMSVTIEAFF. CDR3 bases read: TGTGCCAGTATAAGCCACCCCATGAGCGTTACAATTGAA.

Note on this clone: The read finishes 3 residues shy of the CDR3 end, and the germline J gene is used to complete it. This chain connects TRBV28 to TRBJ2-1; the match to TRBD2 covers 8 bases. The V gene's germline CDR1 is MDHEN and CDR2 SYDVKM. After removal of 6 bases from V and 1 base from J, the junction contained 14 bases not matched to a gene. The CDR3 runs 18 residues. CDR3 region: CASSPGTSGGPSYNEQFF. CDR3 DNA, as far as it was read: TGTGCCAGCAGCCCTGGCACTAGCGGCGGCCCTTCCTACAATGAG.

CDR3 DNA (partial): TGTGCCAGCAGGCACTACAGGGGGCTAGGAAACACC. Its protein product is CASRHYRGLGNT. The full CDR3 is CASRHYRGLGNTIYF. The chain carries TRBV2 and TRBJ1-3; 9 nucleotides align to TRBD1. Read sequence stops 3 residues before the CDR3 end, and the germline J gene provides the missing end. V was clipped by 6 bases and J by 4 bases; unmatched bases: 7. Germline V gene sequence: CDR1 SNHLY, CDR2 FYNNEI. This CDR3 spans 15 amino acids.

On this clone itself: The read ends 3 residues early relative to the CDR3; the germline J gene fills the gap. This same CDR3 is encoded by further DNA sequences in the sample. The V gene is TRBV18, the J gene TRBJ2-1, with 10 positions matching TRBD2. Looked up from germline, CDR1 is KGHSH and CDR2 is LQKENI. The CDR3 length is 16 residues. The V gene end was trimmed by 3 bases and the J gene end by 7 bases; junction bases not matched to a gene: 9. The CDR3 DNA, read in part, is TGTGCCAGCTCACCTCCCGGGACTAGCGTTTTAAATGAG. Translation gives CASSPPGTSVLNE. The whole CDR3 region reads CASSPPGTSVLNEQFF.

The CDR3: CASSLTGDGELFF. The sequenced CDR3 bases are TGTGCCAGCAGCCTGACCGGGGACGGGGAG. The chain has TRBV4-2 and TRBJ2-2; the D gene is possibly TRBD2 (5 bases). The CDR3 extends 3 residues past the end of the read, so its final part is completed from the germline J gene. The CDR3 has 13 amino acids. Germline V CDR1 and CDR2: LGHNA, YNFKEQ. V dropped 4 bases and J dropped 7 bases, with 10 bases sitting between them.

In regard to this clone: The CDR3 end lies 3 residues beyond the end of the read and is filled in from the germline J gene. The chain employs TRBV20-1 and TRBJ2-3; 10 bases line up with TRBD2. J lost 3 bases, V lost 1 base, and 4 bases had no gene match. The CDR3 runs to 15 residues. CDR1 DFQATT and CDR2 SNEGSKA come from the germline V gene (reference sequence). The CDR3 sequence is CSARVGTSETDTQYF. The sequenced part of the CDR3 DNA is TGCAGTGCTAGAGTCGGGACTAGCGAAACAGATACG.

Regarding this clone: The junction and the germline gene differ at one end; a read error may be behind it. The CDR3 is cut off 3 residues early in the read; its end comes from the germline J gene. The chain links TRBV4-2 to TRBJ2-7, with 8 positions matching TRBD1. This CDR3 region has 15 residues. Germline values: CDR1 LGHNA, CDR2 YNFKEQ. CDR3: CASSQLQGAQYEQYF. The sequenced part of the CDR3 DNA is TGCGCCAGCAGCCAATTGCAGGGGGCGCAGTACGAG.

About this clone: The read ends 3 residues early relative to the CDR3; the germline J gene fills the gap. This sequence joins TRBV28 and TRBJ2-3; 10 positions agree with TRBD2. CDR3 size: 14 residues. The V gene's germline CDR1 is MDHEN and CDR2 SYDVKM. The trim removed 6 bases at V and 4 bases at J, leaving 4 bases unmatched. The CDR3 sequence: CASSLAGAADTQYF. The covered CDR3 bases are TGTGCCAGCAGCCTAGCGGGAGCAGCAGATACG.

The CDR3 sequence: CASSENTGQTYEQYF. The DNA read from the CDR3 is TGTGCCAGCAGTGAGAACACAGGCCAAACCTACGAG. The chain uses TRBV2 and TRBJ2-7; the D gene is possibly TRBD1 (5 bases). Sequencing ends 3 residues short of the CDR3 end; the germline J gene provides the rest. This CDR3 comprises 15 residues. Trimming took 3 bases from V and 2 from J, leaving 14 bases between them. Germline CDR1 SNHLY, CDR2 FYNNEI.

Of note for this clone: The read terminates 3 residues before the CDR3 end, so the remaining end is supplied by the germline J gene. The V and J genes are TRBV12-3 or TRBV12-4 and TRBJ1-1; D gene ambiguous. The CDR3 is 15 amino acids. V was trimmed by 6 bases and J by 3 bases, leaving 17 bases between them. The CDR3 protein is CASSRDLATHTEAFF. The sequenced part of the CDR3 DNA is TGTGCCAGCAGCCGGGATCTAGCGACGCACACTGAA.

To note about this clone: The DNA ends 3 residues before the CDR3 does, and the rest of the CDR3 is filled in from the germline J gene. The chain has TRBV20-1 and TRBJ2-1, with 12 bases matching TRBD2. In germline, CDR1 is DFQATT, CDR2 SNEGSKA (reference sequence). The CDR3 runs to 15 residues. The V and J ends lost 6 bases and 4 bases, in that order; junction bases with no gene match: 7. The DNA read from the CDR3 is TGCAGTGCCCCCTTACTAGCGGGAGGTTACAATGAG. Amino acids: CSAPLLAGGYNE. In full, the CDR3 reads CSAPLLAGGYNEQFF.

As for this clone: The DNA ends 3 residues before the CDR3 does, and the rest of the CDR3 is filled in from the germline J gene. The chain has TRBV11-2 and TRBJ2-1, with 7 positions matching TRBD2. The CDR3 extends over 13 amino acids. With V trimmed by 3 bases and J by 7 bases, 3 bases remained unmatched. Germline V gene sequence: CDR1 SGHAT, CDR2 FQNNGV. The DNA read from the CDR3 is TGTGCCAGCAGCTTTAGGCGGGGGAATGAG. It specifies CASSFRRGNE. In full, the CDR3 reads CASSFRRGNEQFF. Filled out from reference TRBV11-2 and TRBJ2-1, the complete variable domain reads EAGVAQSPRYKIIEKRQSVAFWCNPISGHATLYWYQQILGQGPKLLIQFQNNGVVDDSQLPKDRFSAERLKGVDSTLKIQPAKLEDSAVYLCASSFRRGNEQFFGPGTRLTVL.

The DNA read from the CDR3 is TGTGCCAGCAGTGATACAGGGGGAGGAGATACG. Residues: CASSDTGGGDT. The entire CDR3 protein is CASSDTGGGDTQYF. The gene calls are TRBV25-1 and TRBJ2-3; 8 bases are shared with TRBD1. Read coverage stops 3 residues before the CDR3 terminus; the germline J gene supplies the remainder. Germline V gene lookup returns CDR1 MGHDK and CDR2 SYGVNS. Trimming cost V 3 bases and J 5 bases; bases outside gene matches: 4. CDR3 length equals 14 residues.

For this clone: The read terminates 3 residues before the CDR3 end, so the remaining end is supplied by the germline J gene. The J gene is TRBJ2-5, the V gene TRBV10-3; no clear D. This CDR3 is 11 amino acids long. Germline V gives CDR1 ENHRY, CDR2 SYGVKD. The V end was cut by 4 bases, the J end by 4 bases, with 4 bases between. This CDR3 reads CAISVRETQYF. Partial CDR3 DNA: TGTGCCATCAGTGTTCGAGAGACC.

Worth noting for this clone: The read stops 3 residues short of the end of the CDR3; the missing end is completed from the germline J gene. The chain has TRBV9 and TRBJ2-7; TRBD1 is a possible D gene (6 bases). The CDR3 spans 16 residues. V dropped 0 bases and J dropped 0 bases, with 13 bases sitting between them. Germline loops: CDR1 SGDLS, CDR2 YYNGEE. The CDR3: CASSVAPTGSSYEQYF. Partial CDR3 DNA: TGTGCCAGCAGCGTAGCCCCGACAGGTAGCTCCTACGAG.

As regards this clone: The DNA ends 3 residues before the CDR3 does, and the rest of the CDR3 is filled in from the germline J gene. The chain employs TRBV30 and TRBJ2-1; maybe TRBD2 (6 bases). Germline CDR1 reads GTSNPN; CDR2 reads SVGIG (reference sequence). The CDR3 spans 15 residues. Trimming took off 3 bases at V and 8 bases at J, with 20 bases between the two ends. CDR3 DNA (partial): TGTGCCTGGAGCCGGATCAGATGGAGGGCTGATGAG. Protein: CAWSRIRWRADE. In full, the CDR3 reads CAWSRIRWRADEQFF.

Concerning this clone: From the germline J gene comes the end of the CDR3, since the read stops 3 residues before it. The chain recombines TRBV5-3 with TRBJ1-5; 9 bases line up with TRBD1. TRBV5-3 is an open reading frame, and its role is uncertain. CDR3 length: 17 residues. Germline trimming cut 4 bases from V and 6 bases from J; bases unmatched to any gene: 14. CDR3 region: CARSPISGTGFVQPQHF. CDR3 bases read: TGTGCCAGAAGCCCCATCTCCGGGACAGGGTTCGTTCAGCCC.

About this clone: The CDR3 end lies 3 residues beyond the end of the read and is filled in from the germline J gene. V gene TRBV7-9 combines with J gene TRBJ2-2; D possibly corresponds to TRBD2 (5 bases). The CDR3 contains 15 residues. Germline V CDR1 and CDR2: SEHNR, FQNEAQ (reference sequence). The V and J ends lost 5 bases and 1 base respectively, with 11 bases between them. The DNA read from the CDR3 is TGTGCCAGCAGCAATAGGGCGGGGAACACCGGGGAG. Amino acid sequence: CASSNRAGNTGE. In full, the CDR3 reads CASSNRAGNTGELFF.

As concerns this clone: The CDR3 extends 3 residues past the end of the read, so its final part is completed from the germline J gene. The rearrangement joins TRBV18 to TRBJ2-7; possible D gene TRBD2, 7 bases. Trimming left V 4 bases short and J 4 bases short, with 17 bases between. Germline CDR1 is KGHSH and CDR2 is LQKENI. This CDR3 contains 15 residues. CDR3 loop: CASSRNPKGGYEQYF. The sequenced part of the CDR3 DNA is TGTGCCAGCTCACGAAACCCAAAGGGGGGGTACGAG.